These 29 T cell receptor beta chains came from one sample sequenced in a study of blood T cell repertoires in COVID-19. Clones were sequenced by immunoSEQ multiplex PCR, and TCRdb holds only the in-frame ones, with some missing. The sample shows about 220,000 clones, around 82% of them seen only once. The source material was peripheral blood. Receptor source: a human donor in a cohort sampled during active COVID-19.

This clone has only one observation. The chain links TRBV5-4 to TRBJ1-1; 10 bases map to TRBD1. V lost 5 bases, J lost 4 bases, and 8 bases stayed unmatched. CDR1 and CDR2 from the germline V gene are SGHNT and YYREEE (reference sequence). The CDR3 is 15 residues long. As DNA, the CDR3 is TGTGCCAGCAGAGCTTCGGGACAGGGGCGCACTGAAGCTTTCTTT. Translated, it gives CASRASGQGRTEAFF.

The V and J genes are TRBV27 and TRBJ1-5, with D perhaps TRBD1 (6 bases). The CDR3 totals 14 residues. V was trimmed by 6 bases and J by 1 base, leaving 10 bases between them. CDR1 is MNHEY and CDR2 is SMNVEV in the germline V gene (reference sequence). CDR3 sequence: CASRTGRSNQPQHF. The CDR3 DNA sequence: TGTGCCAGCAGGACAGGCAGGAGCAATCAGCCCCAGCATTTT.

The sample holds one count of this clone. The chain employs TRBV6-5 and TRBJ2-1; TRBD2 agrees at 14 bases. The J segment lost 8 bases and the V segment lost 4 bases, leaving 4 bases of the junction unmatched. CDR3 size: 15 residues. CDR1 and CDR2 (germline): MNHEY, SVGAGI. CDR3 sequence reads: CASSWTSGRFDEQFF. CDR3 DNA: TGTGCCAGCAGTTGGACTAGCGGGAGGTTCGATGAGCAGTTCTTC.

On this clone: A much larger clonotype is one base distant, so this may be a read error. Different DNA sequences within this sample yield the same CDR3. This CDR3 reads CASSSWLAGEQYF. The CDR3 nucleotides read TGTGCCAGCAGCTCATGGTTAGCTGGCGAGCAGTACTTC. The genes are TRBV7-9 and TRBJ2-7; D not resolved. Germline V gene data show CDR1 as SEHNR and CDR2 as FQNEAQ (reference sequence). This CDR3 contains 13 residues. V shed 4 bases and J shed 6 bases, with 13 bases lying between them. The entire variable domain, with the rest obtained from reference TRBV7-9 and TRBJ2-7, is as follows: DTGVSQNPRHKITKRGQNVTFRCDPISEHNRLYWYRQTLGQGPEFLTYFQNEAQLEKSRLLSDRFSAERPKGSFSTLEIQRTEQGDSAMYLCASSSWLAGEQYFGPGTRLTVT.

The V and J genes are TRBV10-3 and TRBJ1-1, with D possibly being TRBD1 (5 bases). Per germline, CDR1 ENHRY and CDR2 SYGVKD. The CDR3 consists of 13 residues. V lost 2 bases to trimming and J lost 3 bases, with 7 bases between them. CDR3: CAISEGGDTEAFF. CDR3 nucleotides: TGTGCCATCAGTGAGGGGGGGGACACTGAAGCTTTCTTT.

V and J are TRBV20-1 and TRBJ2-7, with D tentatively TRBD1 (5 bases). The CDR3 extends over 12 amino acids. Trimming took off 3 bases at V and 6 bases at J, with 12 bases between the two ends. CDR1 is DFQATT and CDR2 is SNEGSKA in the germline V gene (reference sequence). CDR3 nucleotide sequence: TGCAGTGCTAGTAACGTAGGGGCCGAGCAGTACTTC. This gives the protein CSASNVGAEQYF.

The V call is TRBV5-1, the J call TRBJ2-2; the match to TRBD2 covers 8 bases. The CDR3 spans 16 residues. V trimming: 1 base; J trimming: 4 bases; junction bases outside the gene matches: 6. Germline loops: CDR1 SGHRS, CDR2 YFSETQ. The CDR3 DNA follows: TGCGCCAGCAGCTTGAGTGGACTAGCTGGCACCGGGGAGCTGTTTTTT. Encoded protein: CASSLSGLAGTGELFF.

The chain recombines TRBV18 with TRBJ1-1; no firm D call. V was shortened by 2 bases and J by 0 bases, with 10 bases between the two germline ends. This CDR3 region has 15 residues. Germline lookup yields CDR1 KGHSH and CDR2 LQKENI. The CDR3 spells CASSPTQQMNTEAFF. The CDR3 coding sequence is TGTGCCAGCTCACCAACACAGCAGATGAACACTGAAGCTTTCTTT.

V usage is TRBV29-1 and J usage is TRBJ1-2, with TRBD1 matching 10 bases. This CDR3 has 14 residues. The germline V gene encodes CDR1 SQVTM and CDR2 ANQGSEA. V lost 4 bases and J lost 6; bases outside the gene matches: 8. This CDR3 is CSVVGGQGTDGYTF. CDR3 bases: TGCAGCGTTGTGGGGGGACAGGGGACAGATGGCTACACCTTC.

Remarks on this clone: This same CDR3 is encoded by further DNA sequences in the sample. CDR3 DNA sequence: TGTGCCAGCAGCCCTGACAGGGGCGGCTACACCTTC. It yields the protein CASSPDRGGYTF. This chain links TRBV7-2 with TRBJ1-2, with 8 bases aligning to TRBD1. Germline V gives CDR1 SGHTA, CDR2 FQGNSA. The J segment lost 8 bases and the V segment lost 5 bases, leaving 4 bases of the junction unmatched. The length of the CDR3 is 12 residues.

This sequence joins TRBV7-2 and TRBJ1-5; D possibly corresponds to TRBD1 (5 bases). The V and J ends lost 5 bases and 4 bases respectively, with 18 bases between them. The CDR3 totals 16 residues. Germline V CDR1 and CDR2: SGHTA, FQGNSA. The CDR3 here is CASSRLGGGGNQPQHF. DNA for the CDR3: TGTGCCAGCAGCCGCCTGGGGGGTGGAGGAAATCAGCCCCAGCATTTT.

This clone turned up a few times. The genes are TRBV30 and TRBJ1-2; weak D call: TRBD1 (5 bases). Germline V gives CDR1 GTSNPN, CDR2 SVGIG (reference sequence). The CDR3 loop spans 17 amino acids. Between the trimmed V and J ends, which lost 1 base and 4 bases, there was a span of 22 bases. CDR3 DNA: TGTGCCTGGAGTGAACGTCCGGGACTACGAAGGGGCTATGGCTACACCTTC. This translates into CAWSERPGLRRGYGYTF.

The chain uses TRBV19 and TRBJ2-1; tentative D call: TRBD1 (5 bases). CDR3 size: 15 residues. With 3 bases removed from V and 4 bases from J, the gap between germline ends came to 13 bases. Germline loops: CDR1 LNHDA, CDR2 SQIVND (reference sequence). The CDR3 region has the DNA TGTGCCAGTAGTATTTCAGGGTACCTTTACAATGAGCAGTTCTTC. Residues: CASSISGYLYNEQFF.

Remarks on this clone: At the DNA level, this CDR3 is encoded by other sequences in the same sample as well. This chain uses TRBV3-1 (or the pseudogene TRBV3-2) with TRBJ2-3; 8 bases map to TRBD2. There are 15 residues in the CDR3. Germline V gives CDR1 LGHDT, CDR2 YNNKEL (reference sequence). Losses at the gene ends were 4 bases for V and 0 bases for J; bases not matched to a gene: 3. The CDR3: CASSPTSGSTDTQYF. The CDR3 DNA sequence: TGTGCCAGCAGCCCTACTAGCGGTAGCACAGATACGCAGTATTTT.

The rearrangement links TRBV11-2 to TRBJ1-4; TRBD1 matches at 7 bases. The germline gives CDR1 SGHAT, CDR2 FQNNGV. This CDR3 comprises 15 residues. V trimming: 0 bases; J trimming: 7 bases; junction bases outside the gene matches: 5. Written as DNA, the CDR3 is TGTGCCAGCAGCTTAGATGCCCAGGGGGGTGAAAAACTGTTTTTT. Translated: CASSLDAQGGEKLFF.

The chain recombines TRBV29-1 with TRBJ2-7; TRBD2 agrees at 14 bases. After removal of 5 bases from V and 3 bases from J, the junction contained 12 bases not matched to a gene. Germline CDR1 reads SQVTM; CDR2 reads ANQGSEA. The CDR3 has 17 amino acids. Here the CDR3 DNA reads TGCAGCGTTCGGTCGGTGACTAGCGGGAGGGCCAGCTACGAGCAGTACTTC. Its protein is CSVRSVTSGRASYEQYF.

The gene calls are TRBV11-2 and TRBJ1-3; D call uncertain. This CDR3 region has 15 residues. Trimming pared 3 bases from V and 0 bases from J, leaving 9 bases between. Germline V CDR1 and CDR2: SGHAT, FQNNGV. CDR3 DNA: TGTGCCAGCAGCTTTGTCCTCTCCTCTGGAAACACCATATATTTT. As protein: CASSFVLSSGNTIYF. Full variable domain (missing parts from reference TRBV11-2 and TRBJ1-3): EAGVAQSPRYKIIEKRQSVAFWCNPISGHATLYWYQQILGQGPKLLIQFQNNGVVDDSQLPKDRFSAERLKGVDSTLKIQPAKLEDSAVYLCASSFVLSSGNTIYFGEGSWLTVV.

This rearrangement joins TRBV18 to TRBJ1-2, with 7 nucleotides matching TRBD1. Per the germline V gene, CDR1 is KGHSH and CDR2 is LQKENI. V was clipped by 5 bases and J by 8 bases; unmatched bases: 8. The CDR3 length is 13 residues. In DNA, the CDR3 is TGTGCCAGCTCAACTAGACAGGGTGGAGGCTACACCTTC. Its protein product is CASSTRQGGGYTF.

The chain has TRBV7-9 and TRBJ2-7, with 10 bases fitting TRBD1. V shed 1 base and J 5 bases; nucleotides not matched to a gene: 5. This CDR3 is 15 amino acids long. CDR1 SEHNR and CDR2 FQNEAQ come from the germline V gene (reference sequence). CDR3 DNA sequence: TGTGCCAGCAGCTTAGTCGGGACAGGGGCAGACGAGCAGTACTTC. Residues: CASSLVGTGADEQYF.

The V and J genes are TRBV10-3 and TRBJ1-1, with D possibly matching TRBD1 (6 bases). V gave up 5 bases and J gave up 6 bases, with 7 bases separating them. This CDR3 is built from 11 residues. Germline CDR1 is ENHRY and CDR2 is SYGVKD. The CDR3 region is CAISTGSEAFF. The CDR3 region has the DNA TGTGCCATCAGTACAGGGTCTGAAGCTTTCTTT.

CDR3 residues: CASSSDRTYYEQYF. Written as DNA, the CDR3 is TGTGCCAGCAGTTCCGACAGGACATACTACGAGCAGTACTTC. This rearrangement joins TRBV6-6 to TRBJ2-7, with D possibly matching TRBD1 (6 bases). Germline CDR1 MNHNY, CDR2 SVGAGI (reference sequence). V shed 4 bases and J shed 3 bases, with 13 bases lying between them. CDR3 size: 14 residues.

V usage is TRBV24-1 and J usage is TRBJ2-1; possibly TRBD2 for D (5 bases). The CDR3 has 15 amino acids. Germline V gene data show CDR1 as KGHDR and CDR2 as SFDVKD. The V end was cut by 4 bases, the J end by 3 bases, with 12 bases between. The CDR3 is CATSDPGRGYNEQFF. CDR3 in DNA: TGTGCCACCAGTGACCCAGGCCGGGGCTACAATGAGCAGTTCTTC.

This sequence joins TRBV6-5 and TRBJ1-4, with TRBD1 matching over 7 bases. This CDR3 has 15 amino acids. V shed 7 bases, J shed 0 bases, and the junction held 5 bases outside the gene matches. Looked up from germline, CDR1 is MNHEY and CDR2 is SVGAGI. The CDR3 sequence is CASIGQVATNEKLFF. The DNA for the CDR3 is TGTGCCAGCATCGGACAGGTTGCAACTAATGAAAAACTGTTTTTT.

This clone occurred once. The chain is built from TRBV28 and TRBJ2-3; 9 bases are shared with TRBD2. The CDR3 length is 16 residues. CDR1 and CDR2 from the germline V gene are MDHEN and SYDVKM. Unmatched junction bases numbered 9, after V lost 4 bases and J lost 4 bases. The CDR3 loop is CASSSPRTSVSDTQYF. The CDR3 DNA sequence: TGTGCCAGCAGTTCTCCCCGGACTAGCGTTTCAGATACGCAGTATTTT.

This chain joins TRBV27 and TRBJ1-2, with 8 nucleotides matching TRBD1. After removal of 6 bases from V and 0 bases from J, the junction contained 3 bases not matched to a gene. Germline V lookup: CDR1 MNHEY, CDR2 SMNVEV (reference sequence). The CDR3 is made up of 14 amino acids. CDR3 sequence: CASSRQGSNYGYTF. Here the CDR3 DNA reads TGTGCCAGCAGCCGACAGGGGTCTAACTATGGCTACACCTTC.

The chain is built from TRBV18 and TRBJ1-2; D may be TRBD1 (5 bases). Germline V gives CDR1 KGHSH, CDR2 LQKENI. Deletions cut 3 bases from V and 6 bases from J, with 20 bases between. The CDR3 extends over 16 amino acids. This chain's CDR3 is CASSPGTRGRGNGYTF. The CDR3 DNA sequence: TGTGCCAGCTCACCCGGGACTCGCGGCCGAGGGAATGGCTACACCTTC.

The rearrangement uses TRBV28 and TRBJ1-2; 7 nucleotides align to TRBD1. This CDR3 region has 14 residues. Trimming took 5 bases from V and 8 from J; bases not matched to a gene: 11. Germline V gene data show CDR1 as MDHEN and CDR2 as SYDVKM. CDR3 coding DNA: TGTGCCAGCAGTCCCCTGCAGGGGGAGCAAGGCTACACCTTC. Translating gives CASSPLQGEQGYTF.

This clone was detected a few times. This chain joins TRBV28 and TRBJ2-5; the match to TRBD2 covers 10 bases. The CDR3 covers 16 residues. After removal of 3 bases from V and 5 bases from J, the junction contained 9 bases not matched to a gene. CDR1 and CDR2 (germline): MDHEN, SYDVKM. CDR3 loop: CASSFPAGAGGETQYF. The CDR3 bases are TGTGCCAGCAGTTTTCCCGCGGGAGCGGGAGGGGAGACCCAGTACTTC.

In regard to this clone: Other DNA sequences in the same sample also yield this CDR3. The chain joins TRBV6-5 to TRBJ1-3, with D hard to call. There are 15 residues in the CDR3. The germline V gene encodes CDR1 MNHEY and CDR2 SVGAGI. V was cut by 0 bases and J by 4 bases, with 10 bases left in between. DNA for the CDR3: TGTGCCAGCAGTTACTCGGCGGGCACAGGAAACACCATATATTTT. It is translated as CASSYSAGTGNTIYF.